The next 20 T cell receptor beta chains were all read from a single sample in a study of T cell changes during pregnancy in multiple sclerosis. Method: immunoSEQ multiplex PCR; TCRdb's copy keeps in-frame clones and lacks some. Of around 57,000 clones listed, approximately 91% are singletons. The source was peripheral blood, collected in the second trimester of pregnancy. Every receptor here comes from a female donor with multiple sclerosis, enrolled in a pregnancy study.

The DNA of the CDR3 is TGTGCCAGCAGTGTCGGAGGCCCGGGACAGGTTTACTACGAGCAGTACTTC. Its protein product is CASSVGGPGQVYYEQYF. This sequence joins TRBV6-1 and TRBJ2-7, with 8 nucleotides matching TRBD1. This CDR3 has 17 residues. Germline CDR1 and CDR2: MNHNS and SASEGT. After removal of 4 bases from V and 3 bases from J, the junction contained 14 bases not matched to a gene.

This rearrangement joins TRBV18 to TRBJ1-4; the D gene is possibly TRBD1 (6 bases). The CDR3 has 15 amino acids. The V end lost 3 bases, the J end lost 8 bases, and 16 bases lay between the germline ends. Germline CDR1 KGHSH, CDR2 LQKENI. The CDR3 DNA is TGTGCCAGCTCACCCGACAGGTCGGGGTACGAAAAACTGTTTTTT. Its translation: CASSPDRSGYEKLFF.

The rearrangement joins TRBV4-1 to TRBJ2-5, with TRBD2 as a possible D gene (5 bases). Trimming left V 0 bases short and J 1 base short, with 6 bases between. Germline CDR1 is MGHRA and CDR2 is YSYEKL. The CDR3 runs to 14 residues. CDR3 region: CASSQDEGQETQYF. For the CDR3, the DNA is TGCGCCAGCAGCCAAGACGAGGGCCAAGAGACCCAGTACTTC.

V is TRBV18 and J is TRBJ2-1; D remains unclear. V dropped 1 base and J dropped 4 bases, with 8 bases sitting between them. The length of the CDR3 is 14 residues. CDR1 KGHSH and CDR2 LQKENI come from the germline V gene. CDR3 bases: TGTGCCAGCTCACCACTGTCAGAATACAATGAGCAGTTCTTC. It encodes CASSPLSEYNEQFF. The full variable domain, rest sourced from reference TRBV18 and TRBJ2-1, is NAGVMQNPRHLVRRRGQEARLRCSPMKGHSHVYWYRQLPEEGLKFMVYLQKENIIDESGMPKERFSAEFPKEGPSILRIQQVVRGDSAAYFCASSPLSEYNEQFFGPGTRLTVL.

The table lists this clone with a count of one. The rearrangement uses TRBV5-1 and TRBJ2-7, with D possibly TRBD2 on 5 matching bases. V was shortened by 4 bases and J by 3 bases, with 8 bases between the two germline ends. Germline values: CDR1 SGHRS, CDR2 YFSETQ. The CDR3 contains 12 residues. The CDR3: CASSRDRYEQYF. CDR3 coding DNA: TGCGCCAGCAGCCGGGATCGCTACGAGCAGTACTTC.

This chain uses TRBV12-5 with TRBJ1-2; possible D gene TRBD1, 5 bases. This CDR3 region has 20 residues. CDR1 is LGHNT and CDR2 is FRNRAP in the germline V gene. Deletions cut 5 bases from V and 3 bases from J, with 31 bases between. In nucleotides, the CDR3 is TGTGCTAGTGGTCGAGATCGTAGGGGTTTGACCCCCCCCGGAGACTATGGCTACACCTTC. Translating gives CASGRDRRGLTPPGDYGYTF.

The V and J genes are TRBV7-9 and TRBJ2-1; TRBD1 aligns across 8 bases. This CDR3 has 16 residues. The V and J ends lost 5 bases and 0 bases, in that order; junction bases with no gene match: 6. Germline CDR1 reads SEHNR; CDR2 reads FQNEAQ (reference sequence). The CDR3 reads CASSPGTGRSYNEQFF. In DNA form, the CDR3 reads TGTGCCAGCAGCCCAGGGACAGGTCGCTCCTACAATGAGCAGTTCTTC.

The V gene is TRBV19, the J gene TRBJ1-5; D ambiguous. The germline CDR1 and CDR2 sequences are LNHDA and SQIVND (reference sequence). This CDR3 has 15 residues. The germline V and J ends were trimmed by 5 bases and 5 bases, with 16 bases remaining between them. CDR3 bases: TGTGCCAGTAGTCGAGAATTCCCTAGAGATCAGCCCCAGCATTTT. The encoded protein is CASSREFPRDQPQHF.

The V gene is TRBV2, the J gene TRBJ2-7; D possibly corresponds to TRBD1 (8 bases). The CDR3 length is 12 residues. V shed 9 bases and J shed 6 bases, with 15 bases lying between them. CDR1 is SNHLY and CDR2 is FYNNEI in the germline V gene. The CDR3 nucleotides read TGTGCCAGTAGGACAGGGAGGGTCGAGCAGTACTTC. This gives the protein CASRTGRVEQYF.

This rearrangement joins TRBV4-3 to TRBJ1-1; D is possibly TRBD1 (6 bases). In germline, CDR1 is LGHNA, CDR2 YSLEER. The CDR3 sequence is 18 residues long. V gave up 4 bases and J gave up 2 bases, with 23 bases separating them. This CDR3 reads CASSRLRFGQLENTEAFF. In DNA form, the CDR3 reads TGCGCCAGCAGCCGGTTGAGATTTGGACAGCTTGAAAACACTGAAGCTTTCTTT.

The chain combines TRBV2 with TRBJ1-2, with D perhaps matching TRBD1 (5 bases). The CDR3 extends over 12 amino acids. Germline loops: CDR1 SNHLY, CDR2 FYNNEI. Trimming took 4 bases from V and 8 from J, leaving 11 bases between them. In DNA, the CDR3 is TGTGCCAGCAGTGTCGGGGGGAGAGGCTACACCTTC. Its translation: CASSVGGRGYTF.

V usage is TRBV29-1 and J usage is TRBJ2-5; 8 bases agree with TRBD1. The CDR3 length is 13 residues. Germline V lookup: CDR1 SQVTM, CDR2 ANQGSEA. The J segment lost 3 bases and the V segment lost 3 bases, leaving 3 bases of the junction unmatched. The CDR3, as DNA: TGCAGCGTTGAGCCGGGACAGGAAGAGACCCAGTACTTC. Its protein is CSVEPGQEETQYF.

This chain connects TRBV7-9 to TRBJ2-2; D may be TRBD1 (6 bases). Trimming left V 5 bases short and J 1 base short, with 20 bases between. The CDR3 totals 18 residues. Per the germline V gene, CDR1 is SEHNR and CDR2 is FQNEAQ (reference sequence). CDR3 residues: CASSPPGRGERNTGELFF. In nucleotides, the CDR3 is TGTGCCAGCAGCCCACCGGGCAGGGGAGAGAGGAACACCGGGGAGCTGTTTTTT.

This chain uses TRBV7-8 with TRBJ2-7; D is possibly TRBD1 (5 bases). The CDR3 runs to 15 residues. Trimming stripped 4 bases from V and 2 bases from J, with 15 bases between. CDR1 is SGHVS and CDR2 is FQNEAQ in the germline V gene. DNA of the CDR3: TGTGCCAGCAGCTCAACCTCTGACAGAACCTACGAGCAGTACTTC. This gives the protein CASSSTSDRTYEQYF.

The J gene is TRBJ1-2, the V gene TRBV2, with D hard to call. V dropped 3 bases and J dropped 2 bases, with 7 bases sitting between them. Germline V CDR1 and CDR2: SNHLY, FYNNEI. The CDR3 is 13 amino acids. CDR3 in DNA: TGTGCCAGCAGTGACGAGGTCAACTATGGCTACACCTTC. This sequence encodes CASSDEVNYGYTF.

V and J are TRBV6-5 and TRBJ1-1; possibly TRBD1 for D (5 bases). CDR3 length equals 12 residues. Germline loops: CDR1 MNHEY, CDR2 SVGAGI. V was pared by 7 bases and J by 1 base, with 7 bases between. Here the CDR3 DNA reads TGTGCCAGCAATAGGGGGAACACTGAAGCTTTCTTT. Protein sequence: CASNRGNTEAFF.

This chain joins TRBV6-5 and TRBJ2-7; 7 bases agree with TRBD1. CDR3 size: 12 residues. Per germline, CDR1 MNHEY and CDR2 SVGAGI. V shed 4 bases, J shed 3 bases, and the junction held 0 bases outside the gene matches. CDR3 sequence (DNA): TGTGCCAGCAGTTCAGGGGGCTACGAGCAGTACTTC. This translates into CASSSGGYEQYF.

For the CDR3, the DNA is TGTGCCACCACGAGCCCATTACGCTCCTACGAGCAGTACTTC. It translates to CATTSPLRSYEQYF. V and J are TRBV6-5 and TRBJ2-7; no clear D gene. This CDR3 comprises 14 residues. V lost 10 bases to trimming and J lost 0 bases, with 16 bases between them. Looked up from germline, CDR1 is MNHEY and CDR2 is SVGAGI.

The V call is TRBV11-2, the J call TRBJ1-1; 12 bases agree with TRBD1. From germline, CDR1 is SGHAT and CDR2 FQNNGV. CDR3 length equals 16 residues. Unmatched junction bases numbered 8, after V lost 5 bases and J lost 4 bases. CDR3 coding DNA: TGTGCCAGCAGCCCTTGGGACAGGGGGCTTGGCACTGAAGCTTTCTTT. Translation: CASSPWDRGLGTEAFF.

V is TRBV5-6 and J is TRBJ2-1; the D gene is possibly TRBD2 (6 bases). Germline-derived CDR1 and CDR2 are SGHDT and YYEEEE. The CDR3 spans 16 residues. V lost 4 bases and J lost 3, with 17 bases in between. CDR3 sequence (DNA): TGTGCCAGCAGCAAATCCTCGGGACTGGACTACAATGAGCAGTTCTTC. It is translated as CASSKSSGLDYNEQFF. The entire variable domain, with the rest obtained from reference TRBV5-6 and TRBJ2-1, is as follows: DAGVTQSPTHLIKTRGQQVTLRCSPKSGHDTVSWYQQALGQGPQFIFQYYEEEERQRGNFPDRFSGHQFPNYSSELNVNALLLGDSALYLCASSKSSGLDYNEQFFGPGTRLTVL.